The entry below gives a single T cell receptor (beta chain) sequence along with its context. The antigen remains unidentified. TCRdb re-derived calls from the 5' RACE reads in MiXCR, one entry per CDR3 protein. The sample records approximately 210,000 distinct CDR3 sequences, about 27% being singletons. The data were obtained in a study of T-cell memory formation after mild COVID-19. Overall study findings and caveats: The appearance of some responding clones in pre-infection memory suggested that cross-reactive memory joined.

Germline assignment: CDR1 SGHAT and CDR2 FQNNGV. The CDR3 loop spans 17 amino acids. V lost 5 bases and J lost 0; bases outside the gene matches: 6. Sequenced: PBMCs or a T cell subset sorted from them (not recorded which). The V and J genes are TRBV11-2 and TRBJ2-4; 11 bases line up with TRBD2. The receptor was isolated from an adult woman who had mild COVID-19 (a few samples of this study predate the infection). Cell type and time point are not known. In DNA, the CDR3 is TGTGCCAGCAGCCAACCAACTAGCGGGAGAGCCAAAAACATTCAGTACTTC. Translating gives CASSQPTSGRAKNIQYF. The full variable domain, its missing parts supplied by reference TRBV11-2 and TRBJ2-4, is EAGVAQSPRYKIIEKRQSVAFWCNPISGHATLYWYQQILGQGPKLLIQFQNNGVVDDSQLPKDRFSAERLKGVDSTLKIQPAKLEDSAVYLCASSQPTSGRAKNIQYFGAGTRLSVL.